These 22 T cell receptor beta chains were all obtained from the same sample, sequenced in a study of T-cell reconstitution after alpha-beta-depleted transplantation in children. Researchers prepared the TCRbeta library using unique molecular identifiers, the study reports. Each CDR3 protein is one row after TCRdb ran MiXCR on the PCR reads. The profile shows some 830,000 distinct CDR3 sequences, approximately 15% of them singletons. The source material was PBMCs, mostly from graft donor cells, sampled 360 days after TCRalphabeta/CD19-depleted stem cell transplant. Receptors originate from a male patient younger than 18 who had a stem cell transplant for acute lymphoblastic leukemia, so the T cells may come from the graft donor.

The chain employs TRBV11-1 and TRBJ1-4, with D uncertain. V was clipped by 1 base and J by 5 bases, with 20 bases between them. CDR1 is SGHAT and CDR2 is FQDESV in the germline V gene (reference sequence). This CDR3 has 18 residues. CDR3 DNA: TGTGCCAGCAGCTTAGTCGGCGGTAACCGGGCCGAAAATGAAAAACTGTTTTTT. Protein product: CASSLVGGNRAENEKLFF.

The gene calls are TRBV5-1 and TRBJ1-1; D remains unclear. Germline loops: CDR1 SGHRS, CDR2 YFSETQ. Trimming stripped 2 bases from V and 5 bases from J, with 7 bases between. The CDR3 runs to 12 residues. The CDR3 loop reads CASSFGETEAFF. CDR3 DNA: TGCGCCAGCAGCTTTGGGGAAACTGAAGCTTTCTTT.

The rearrangement joins TRBV27 to TRBJ2-7, with D hard to call. Germline-derived CDR1 and CDR2 are MNHEY and SMNVEV (reference sequence). The V gene lost 6 bases and the J gene lost 3 bases, with 15 bases spanning the gap. The CDR3 length is 14 residues. CDR3 protein: CASRRLEFRYEQYF. In DNA, the CDR3 is TGTGCCAGCAGGCGTCTAGAGTTTCGCTACGAGCAGTACTTC.

This chain joins TRBV28 and TRBJ2-7; D perhaps matches TRBD1 (5 bases). Germline values: CDR1 MDHEN, CDR2 SYDVKM. V lost 4 bases and J 0 bases, leaving 13 bases between the germline ends. The CDR3 spans 15 residues. CDR3 in amino acids: CASSYYHRFSYEQYF. As DNA, the CDR3 is TGTGCCAGCAGTTATTATCACAGGTTCTCCTACGAGCAGTACTTC.

This clonotype was seen at least ten times. The CDR3 DNA sequence: TGTGCCAGCAGTGACCGGAATAGCGGACAACAAGATGAGCAGTTCTTC. This translates into CASSDRNSGQQDEQFF. The chain has TRBV25-1 and TRBJ2-1, with D possibly being TRBD2 (6 bases). The V gene's germline CDR1 is MGHDK and CDR2 SYGVNS. This CDR3 has 16 residues. With 3 bases removed from V and 8 bases from J, the gap between germline ends came to 20 bases.

The chain uses TRBV12-3 or TRBV12-4 and TRBJ2-7, with a weak D call TRBD1 (6 bases). The CDR3 runs 14 residues. The ends were cut back, 8 bases at V and 6 bases at J, with 20 bases in the middle. The CDR3 region has the DNA TGTGCCAGCCAAAAACAGGGTATTTTAGGCGAGCAGTACTTC. Amino acid sequence: CASQKQGILGEQYF.

A few counts support this clonotype. The chain links TRBV20-1 to TRBJ2-7, with 9 bases aligning to TRBD2. Germline V gene sequence: CDR1 DFQATT, CDR2 SNEGSKA (reference sequence). CDR3 size: 13 residues. The V and J ends lost 7 bases and 7 bases, in that order; junction bases with no gene match: 11. The CDR3 DNA is TGCAGTGAAAGGGGGCGGGAGGGCCGTGAGCAGTACTTC. This sequence encodes CSERGREGREQYF.

The rearrangement links TRBV11-2 to TRBJ1-6; 8 nucleotides align to TRBD1. J was trimmed by 11 bases and V by 3 bases; bases with no gene match: 9. Germline CDR1 SGHAT, CDR2 FQNNGV. The CDR3 has 15 amino acids. Here the CDR3 DNA reads TGTGCCAGCAGCTTCTCGACAGGGGAGATTGCACCCCTCCACTTT. It encodes CASSFSTGEIAPLHF.

This clonotype showed up many times. The chain links TRBV10-1 to TRBJ2-1, with TRBD1 matching 9 bases. Germline lookup yields CDR1 WNHNN and CDR2 SYGVQD (reference sequence). The CDR3 contains 15 residues. J lost 4 bases, V lost 6 bases, and 7 bases had no gene match. CDR3 nucleotide sequence: TGCGCCAGCAGCGGCGGGACAGGGTATTACAATGAGCAGTTCTTC. Residues: CASSGGTGYYNEQFF.

Only a few counts were recorded for this clonotype. The J gene is TRBJ2-3, the V gene TRBV7-6; 7 bases agree with TRBD2. The J segment lost 3 bases and the V segment lost 2 bases, leaving 5 bases of the junction unmatched. CDR3 length: 15 amino acids. Germline CDR1 reads SGHVS; CDR2 reads FNYEAQ. CDR3 DNA sequence: TGTGCCAGCAGCTTACCTACTAGCGCTACAGATACGCAGTATTTT. It specifies CASSLPTSATDTQYF.

The genes are TRBV19 and TRBJ2-1; 9 nucleotides line up with TRBD2. The CDR3 is 17 amino acids. V lost 0 bases and J lost 7; bases outside the gene matches: 10. Per germline, CDR1 LNHDA and CDR2 SQIVND (reference sequence). Written as DNA, the CDR3 is TGTGCCAGTAGTATAGATAGGGTAGCGGGAGTACGAAATGAGCAGTTCTTC. Its protein product is CASSIDRVAGVRNEQFF. The whole variable domain, remainder taken from reference TRBV19 and TRBJ2-1, is DGGITQSPKYLFRKEGQNVTLSCEQNLNHDAMYWYRQDPGQGLRLIYYSQIVNDFQKGDIAEGYSVSREKKESFPLTVTSAQKNPTAFYLCASSIDRVAGVRNEQFFGPGTRLTVL.

The chain couples TRBV2 to TRBJ2-7; 9 nucleotides match TRBD1. The V gene's germline CDR1 is SNHLY and CDR2 FYNNEI. There are 16 residues in the CDR3. With 6 bases clipped from V and 1 base from J, the junction kept 10 bases outside the gene matches. In DNA, the CDR3 is TGTGCCAGCAGCCGCGGACAGGGGAGATTATCCTACGAGCAGTACTTC. Its translation is CASSRGQGRLSYEQYF.

This clonotype occurred a few times. The rearrangement joins TRBV5-1 to TRBJ1-5; perhaps TRBD1 as D (5 bases). This CDR3 spans 16 amino acids. Trimming removed 4 bases at V and 3 bases at J, with 17 bases between. Germline lookup yields CDR1 SGHRS and CDR2 YFSETQ. CDR3 coding DNA: TGCGCCAGCAGCCCGGGGGACGGGCTTTCCAATCAGCCCCAGCATTTT. Its translation: CASSPGDGLSNQPQHF.

In this sample, this clonotype turned up a few times. The V call is TRBV9, the J call TRBJ2-3; a possible D gene is TRBD2 (5 bases). This CDR3 has 15 residues. Germline lookup yields CDR1 SGDLS and CDR2 YYNGEE. V was trimmed by 4 bases and J by 1 base, leaving 13 bases between them. The DNA of the CDR3 is TGTGCCAGCAGCACAATAGAGGGTCGCACAGATACGCAGTATTTT. It is translated as CASSTIEGRTDTQYF.

This clonotype appeared a few times. The rearrangement joins TRBV4-1 to TRBJ2-1; 15 nucleotides match TRBD2. The CDR3 spans 17 residues. The germline V gene has CDR1 MGHRA and CDR2 YSYEKL. Trimming at V came to 3 bases and at J to 4 bases, leaving 4 bases not matched to a gene. CDR3 sequence (DNA): TGCGCCAGCAGCCAGGGGACTAGCGGGAGGAGATACAATGAGCAGTTCTTC. Translating it yields CASSQGTSGRRYNEQFF.

The chain combines TRBV24-1 with TRBJ2-1; D assignment may be TRBD1 or TRBD2 (6 bases each). V lost 10 bases to trimming and J lost 7 bases, with 10 bases between them. Germline-derived CDR1 and CDR2 are KGHDR and SFDVKD. This CDR3 is 11 amino acids long. As DNA, the CDR3 is TGTGCCACTAGGGGGGAGAATGAGCAGTTCTTC. This codes for CATRGENEQFF.

This clonotype was counted at least ten times. V gene TRBV11-1 combines with J gene TRBJ1-1, with D hard to call. Trimming cost V 6 bases and J 5 bases, with 13 bases left between them. Germline V gene sequence: CDR1 SGHAT, CDR2 FQDESV (reference sequence). CDR3 length: 13 amino acids. The DNA for the CDR3 is TGTGCCAGCAGGCGGCGGGAGAGGACTGAAGCTTTCTTT. Its translation is CASRRRERTEAFF.

The sample holds a few counts of this clonotype. The V gene is TRBV29-1, the J gene TRBJ2-1; possible D gene TRBD2, 12 bases. Per germline, CDR1 SQVTM and CDR2 ANQGSEA. The V and J ends lost 7 bases and 7 bases respectively, with 29 bases between them. The CDR3 runs 17 residues. The CDR3 here is CSGGQGAFTSGRNEQFF. The CDR3 nucleotides are TGCAGCGGTGGACAGGGGGCGTTTACTAGCGGGAGGAATGAGCAGTTCTTC.

A few counts support this clonotype. The chain joins TRBV10-3 to TRBJ1-1, with 11 bases lining up with TRBD1. The CDR3 spans 17 residues. Losses at the gene ends were 6 bases for V and 0 bases for J; bases not matched to a gene: 9. Germline CDR1 is ENHRY and CDR2 is SYGVKD. Written as DNA, the CDR3 is TGTGCCATCAGCGGACAGGGGGCGCCTATGATGAACACTGAAGCTTTCTTT. Encoded protein: CAISGQGAPMMNTEAFF.

There are a few counts of this clonotype. The J gene is TRBJ2-7, the V gene TRBV7-9, with 7 bases matching TRBD2. This CDR3 region has 15 residues. The ends lost 0 bases at V and 1 base at J; junction bases unmatched: 3. Germline CDR1 is SEHNR and CDR2 is FQNEAQ (reference sequence). CDR3 nucleotides: TGTGCCAGCAGCTTAGCGGGAGGGAAATCCTACGAGCAGTACTTC. Translation gives CASSLAGGKSYEQYF. Using reference TRBV7-9 and TRBJ2-7 for the parts outside the CDR3, the full variable domain is DTGVSQNPRHKITKRGQNVTFRCDPISEHNRLYWYRQTLGQGPEFLTYFQNEAQLEKSRLLSDRFSAERPKGSFSTLEIQRTEQGDSAMYLCASSLAGGKSYEQYFGPGTRLTVT.

In this sample, this clonotype turned up many times. The chain uses TRBV12-3 or TRBV12-4 and TRBJ2-1; D gene ambiguous. The CDR3 extends over 14 amino acids. Trimming removed 4 bases at V and 2 bases at J, with 9 bases between. DNA for the CDR3: TGTGCCAGCAGTTCCGCTAGGGCCTACAATGAGCAGTTCTTC. Protein product: CASSSARAYNEQFF.

The J gene is TRBJ2-1, the V gene TRBV19; 10 bases are a match to TRBD1. V lost 5 bases and J lost 3; bases outside the gene matches: 4. The germline V gene has CDR1 LNHDA and CDR2 SQIVND (reference sequence). CDR3 length: 15 residues. Here the CDR3 reads CASSSDRGFYNEQFF. CDR3 in DNA: TGTGCCAGTAGTTCGGACAGGGGGTTCTACAATGAGCAGTTCTTC.